Shown below are 27 T cell receptor beta chains from a single sample sequenced in a study of shared T cell receptors in the human thymus. The method was immunoSEQ multiplex PCR; TCRdb's version includes in-frame clones alone and lacks a portion of them. In the table there are 700,000 or so clones, approximately 83% of which are singletons. The data were also submitted as part of a second study, on human thymus T cells.

The sample taken for sequencing was thymocytes. The receptors originated from a girl under three years old with a congenital heart defect.

The rearrangement links TRBV7-9 to TRBJ2-3; 10 bases align to TRBD1. V was clipped by 3 bases and J by 7 bases; unmatched bases: 4. The germline gives CDR1 SEHNR, CDR2 FQNEAQ (reference sequence). CDR3 size: 14 residues. The CDR3 DNA reads TGTGCCAGCAGCTTGGGACAGGGGACTCATACGCAGTATTTT. It encodes CASSLGQGTHTQYF. Together with reference TRBV7-9 and TRBJ2-3, the CDR3 gives the full variable domain: DTGVSQNPRHKITKRGQNVTFRCDPISEHNRLYWYRQTLGQGPEFLTYFQNEAQLEKSRLLSDRFSAERPKGSFSTLEIQRTEQGDSAMYLCASSLGQGTHTQYFGPGTRLTVL.

The rearrangement joins TRBV27 to TRBJ2-1; D is perhaps TRBD1 (5 bases). The CDR3 consists of 15 residues. V lost 3 bases, J lost 7 bases, and 16 bases lay in between. Germline CDR1 reads MNHEY; CDR2 reads SMNVEV (reference sequence). CDR3 protein: CASSFGHLGKNEQFF. CDR3 coding DNA: TGTGCCAGCAGTTTCGGACACTTGGGAAAAAATGAGCAGTTCTTC.

The rearrangement uses TRBV6-5 and TRBJ1-6; TRBD1 is a possible D gene (5 bases). Germline V CDR1 and CDR2: MNHEY, SVGAGI. V shed 5 bases and J shed 6 bases, with 11 bases lying between them. This CDR3 is built from 14 residues. This chain's CDR3 is CASSKQGRNSPLHF. As DNA, the CDR3 is TGTGCCAGCAGTAAGCAGGGTCGTAATTCACCCCTCCACTTT.

This CDR3 is CASSPGYDRHSGNTIYF. The CDR3 nucleotides read TGTGCCAGCTCACCAGGTTACGACAGGCACTCTGGAAACACCATATATTTT. V gene TRBV18 combines with J gene TRBJ1-3, with a possible D match to TRBD1 (6 bases). The CDR3 consists of 17 residues. Looked up from germline, CDR1 is KGHSH and CDR2 is LQKENI. With 2 bases removed from V and 0 bases from J, the gap between germline ends came to 14 bases.

The CDR3 coding sequence is TGTGCCAGCAGCCCAACTGGGACAAGAAACACCATATATTTT. Translated, it gives CASSPTGTRNTIYF. The V and J genes are TRBV9 and TRBJ1-3; possibly TRBD1 for D (6 bases). The CDR3 loop spans 14 amino acids. Germline V gene sequence: CDR1 SGDLS, CDR2 YYNGEE. The V and J ends lost 4 bases and 5 bases respectively, with 13 bases between them.

This chain joins TRBV6-6 and TRBJ2-7; a possible D gene is TRBD2 (6 bases). This CDR3 contains 14 residues. In germline, CDR1 is MNHNY, CDR2 SVGAGI (reference sequence). V lost 5 bases and J 3 bases, leaving 14 bases between the germline ends. The CDR3 sequence is CASSGRDWNYEQYF. The CDR3 DNA reads TGTGCCAGCAGTGGCCGGGACTGGAACTACGAGCAGTACTTC.

The chain combines TRBV5-6 with TRBJ2-1, with D possibly matching TRBD2 (5 bases). This CDR3 region has 13 residues. CDR1 is SGHDT, CDR2 YYEEEE, per germline. V was shortened by 4 bases and J by 6 bases, with 11 bases between the two germline ends. The CDR3 region is CASSAAGVNEQFF. The CDR3 DNA sequence: TGTGCCAGCAGCGCGGCCGGGGTCAATGAGCAGTTCTTC. The full variable domain, with the rest looked up from reference TRBV5-6 and TRBJ2-1, is DAGVTQSPTHLIKTRGQQVTLRCSPKSGHDTVSWYQQALGQGPQFIFQYYEEEERQRGNFPDRFSGHQFPNYSSELNVNALLLGDSALYLCASSAAGVNEQFFGPGTRLTVL.

The V gene is TRBV5-5, the J gene TRBJ1-2, with 9 bases identical to TRBD1. After removal of 0 bases from V and 6 bases from J, the junction contained 0 bases not matched to a gene. Germline V gene sequence: CDR1 SGHKS, CDR2 YYEKEE (reference sequence). This CDR3 has 13 residues. The CDR3 is CASSLGTGDGYTF. The CDR3 nucleotides are TGTGCCAGCAGCTTGGGGACAGGGGATGGCTACACCTTC.

This rearrangement joins TRBV27 to TRBJ1-1; D uncertain. The germline gives CDR1 MNHEY, CDR2 SMNVEV (reference sequence). The ends were cut back, 3 bases at V and 5 bases at J, with 13 bases in the middle. The CDR3 runs to 14 residues. The CDR3 coding sequence is TGTGCCAGCAGTTTGTCCGACAATGGGACTGAAGCTTTCTTT. Amino acids: CASSLSDNGTEAFF.

This chain joins TRBV9 and TRBJ1-2, with 8 positions matching TRBD1. Trimming at V came to 7 bases and at J to 3 bases, leaving 17 bases not matched to a gene. CDR3 size: 17 residues. Per the germline V gene, CDR1 is SGDLS and CDR2 is YYNGEE. CDR3 amino acids: CASQGGGRGPGDYGYTF. The CDR3 coding sequence is TGTGCCAGCCAGGGGGGTGGCAGGGGGCCGGGGGACTATGGCTACACCTTC. The complete variable domain, with remaining parts taken from reference TRBV9 and TRBJ1-2, reads DSGVTQTPKHLITATGQRVTLRCSPRSGDLSVYWYQQSLDQGLQFLIQYYNGEERAKGNILERFSAQQFPDLHSELNLSSLELGDSALYFCASQGGGRGPGDYGYTFGSGTRLTVV.

The rearrangement uses TRBV6-6 and TRBJ1-1; possibly TRBD1 for D (6 bases). The germline V gene has CDR1 MNHNY and CDR2 SVGAGI (reference sequence). Between the trimmed V and J ends, which lost 7 bases and 1 base, there was a span of 13 bases. This CDR3 contains 14 residues. In DNA form, the CDR3 reads TGTGCCAGCACTCCTGGGGGACAGAACACTGAAGCTTTCTTT. It translates to CASTPGGQNTEAFF.

The genes are TRBV5-4 and TRBJ1-2; 10 bases line up with TRBD1. Germline CDR1 SGHNT, CDR2 YYREEE (reference sequence). V lost 3 bases to trimming and J lost 7 bases; unmatched junction nucleotides: 6. The CDR3 extends over 14 amino acids. Here the CDR3 reads CASSSRQGACGYTF. The CDR3 DNA reads as TGTGCCAGCAGCTCCAGACAGGGGGCGTGTGGCTACACCTTC.

A few counts support this clone. The chain uses TRBV5-1 and TRBJ1-2; 7 bases agree with TRBD1. In germline, CDR1 is SGHRS, CDR2 YFSETQ. This CDR3 has 14 residues. The junction had 8 bases not matched to a gene; V was cut back by 4 bases and J by 5 bases. The DNA for the CDR3 is TGCGCCAGCAGCCCGGACAGGCCTTATTATGGCTACACCTTC. It encodes CASSPDRPYYGYTF.

The chain recombines TRBV4-1 with TRBJ2-3; 7 bases are a match to TRBD1. V was pared by 3 bases and J by 2 bases, with 11 bases of the junction left unmatched. Germline-derived CDR1 and CDR2 are MGHRA and YSYEKL. The CDR3 length is 17 residues. CDR3 coding DNA: TGCGCCAGCAGCCATAACTCCCGGGACAGTATCACAGATACGCAGTATTTT. It yields the protein CASSHNSRDSITDTQYF.

This chain connects TRBV28 to TRBJ1-5; 8 bases are shared with TRBD1. J lost 2 bases, V lost 6 bases, and 9 bases had no gene match. Germline V gene lookup returns CDR1 MDHEN and CDR2 SYDVKM. The CDR3 has 16 residues. The CDR3 spells CASRTLGQGGNQPQHF. As DNA, the CDR3 is TGTGCCAGCAGGACGCTCGGACAGGGTGGCAATCAGCCCCAGCATTTT.

The V call is TRBV4-1, the J call TRBJ1-2, with 11 nucleotides matching TRBD1. V dropped 4 bases and J dropped 4; count of bases not matched to a gene: 8. The CDR3 covers 16 residues. CDR1 is MGHRA and CDR2 is YSYEKL in the germline V gene. CDR3 in amino acids: CASSPGTGGSRYGYTF. CDR3 DNA sequence: TGCGCCAGCAGCCCCGGGACAGGGGGATCCCGCTATGGCTACACCTTC.

The gene calls are TRBV7-4 and TRBJ1-2, with TRBD1 as a possible D gene (5 bases). Trimming removed 7 bases from V and 0 bases from J, with 18 bases in between. Germline loops: CDR1 SGHVT, CDR2 SQSDAQ. This CDR3 spans 16 amino acids. DNA for the CDR3: TGTGCCAGCACCGTTATTGGGGGGAGGTCTAACTATGGCTACACCTTC. Protein product: CASTVIGGRSNYGYTF. Full variable domain (remainder filled in from reference TRBV7-4 and TRBJ1-2): GAGVSQSPRYKVAKRGRDVALRCDSISGHVTLYWYRQTLGQGSEVLTYSQSDAQRDKSGRPSGRFSAERPERSVSTLKIQRTEQGDSAVYLCASTVIGGRSNYGYTFGSGTRLTVV.

This chain links TRBV4-3 with TRBJ1-5, with D perhaps matching TRBD1 (6 bases). The CDR3 runs 16 residues. Germline V gene data show CDR1 as LGHNA and CDR2 as YSLEER. Between the trimmed V and J ends, which lost 4 bases and 4 bases, there was a span of 17 bases. The CDR3 protein is CASSPNRVTGNQPQHF. The CDR3 DNA reads TGCGCCAGCAGCCCAAACCGTGTAACAGGGAATCAGCCCCAGCATTTT.

The chain recombines TRBV28 with TRBJ1-1; 8 bases are a match to TRBD1. This CDR3 is 18 amino acids long. Trimming took 8 bases from V and 1 from J; bases not matched to a gene: 18. Per germline, CDR1 MDHEN and CDR2 SYDVKM. CDR3 nucleotides: TGTGCCAGCGGATCGCTTTGGAACAGGGGGAGTTCGAACACTGAAGCTTTCTTT. Translated, it gives CASGSLWNRGSSNTEAFF.

The rearrangement uses TRBV10-3 and TRBJ1-2, with 10 bases lining up with TRBD1. Trimming cost V 5 bases and J 2 bases; bases outside gene matches: 2. The CDR3 has 14 amino acids. CDR1 is ENHRY and CDR2 is SYGVKD in the germline V gene. In DNA, the CDR3 is TGTGCCATCAGTCGGGGACAGGGGAACTATGGCTACACCTTC. This translates into CAISRGQGNYGYTF.

The chain carries TRBV29-1 and TRBJ2-1; 9 nucleotides match TRBD2. Germline CDR1 and CDR2: SQVTM and ANQGSEA. Unmatched junction bases numbered 11, after V lost 7 bases and J lost 4 bases. This CDR3 contains 15 residues. The chain's CDR3 is CSDGHSGGEYNEQFF. The CDR3 nucleotides read TGCAGCGACGGACATAGCGGGGGAGAATACAATGAGCAGTTCTTC.

CDR3: CACQGLGYGYTF. The CDR3 DNA reads TGTGCCTGCCAGGGGTTGGGCTATGGCTACACCTTC. The J gene is TRBJ1-2, the V gene TRBV30, with D perhaps matching TRBD1 (6 bases). With 6 bases removed from V and 4 bases from J, the gap between germline ends came to 12 bases. The CDR3 has 12 residues. CDR1 and CDR2 from the germline V gene are GTSNPN and SVGIG (reference sequence).

V is TRBV6-1 and J is TRBJ1-2; D uncertain. Germline CDR1 MNHNS, CDR2 SASEGT. The CDR3 is made up of 12 amino acids. V lost 6 bases to trimming and J lost 2 bases, with 7 bases between them. The CDR3 coding sequence is TGTGCCAGCAGGGTCCAGAACTATGGCTACACCTTC. It yields the protein CASRVQNYGYTF.

This sequence joins TRBV5-6 and TRBJ1-2; 8 bases fit TRBD1. The V gene end was trimmed by 2 bases and the J gene end by 2 bases; junction bases not matched to a gene: 11. CDR3 size: 17 residues. Germline CDR1 reads SGHDT; CDR2 reads YYEEEE. Written as DNA, the CDR3 is TGTGCCAGCAGCTTCGAAGCGGCCGGGACAGGAAACTATGGCTACACCTTC. Translation: CASSFEAAGTGNYGYTF. The entire variable domain, with the rest obtained from reference TRBV5-6 and TRBJ1-2, is as follows: DAGVTQSPTHLIKTRGQQVTLRCSPKSGHDTVSWYQQALGQGPQFIFQYYEEEERQRGNFPDRFSGHQFPNYSSELNVNALLLGDSALYLCASSFEAAGTGNYGYTFGSGTRLTVV.

This clone came up a few times. The J gene is TRBJ1-1, the V gene TRBV11-2; D gene uncertain. Germline values: CDR1 SGHAT, CDR2 FQNNGV. The CDR3 sequence is 12 residues long. V was trimmed by 5 bases and J by 7 bases, leaving 11 bases between them. In DNA, the CDR3 is TGTGCCAGCAGCCCGCCTCGGAGTGAAGCTTTCTTT. Its translation is CASSPPRSEAFF.

The chain's CDR3 is CASSFRQGDYGYTF. DNA for the CDR3: TGTGCCAGCAGTTTCCGTCAGGGCGACTATGGCTACACCTTC. The chain carries TRBV28 and TRBJ1-2; weak D call: TRBD1 (5 bases). V was clipped by 3 bases and J by 3 bases, with 11 bases between them. The CDR3 consists of 14 residues. The V gene's germline CDR1 is MDHEN and CDR2 SYDVKM.

This sequence joins TRBV6-5 and TRBJ1-1; D remains ambiguous. The CDR3 length is 14 residues. CDR1 and CDR2 (germline): MNHEY, SVGAGI. Trimming pared 2 bases from V and 1 base from J, leaving 8 bases between. In DNA form, the CDR3 reads TGTGCCAGCAGTTACCACAGAGAGAACACTGAAGCTTTCTTT. Translation gives CASSYHRENTEAFF.